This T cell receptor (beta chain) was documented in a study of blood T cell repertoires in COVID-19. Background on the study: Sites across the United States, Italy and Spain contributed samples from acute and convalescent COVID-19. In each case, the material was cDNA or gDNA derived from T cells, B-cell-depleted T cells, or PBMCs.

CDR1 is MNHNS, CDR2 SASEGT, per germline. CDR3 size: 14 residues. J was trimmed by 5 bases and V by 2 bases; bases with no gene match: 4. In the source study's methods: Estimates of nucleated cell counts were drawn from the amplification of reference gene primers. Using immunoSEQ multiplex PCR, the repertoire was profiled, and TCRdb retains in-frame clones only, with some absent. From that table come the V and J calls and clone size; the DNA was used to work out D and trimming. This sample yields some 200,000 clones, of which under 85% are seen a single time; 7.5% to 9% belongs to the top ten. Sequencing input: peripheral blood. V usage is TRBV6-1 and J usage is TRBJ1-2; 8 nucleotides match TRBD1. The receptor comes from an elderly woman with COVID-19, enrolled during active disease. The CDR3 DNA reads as TGTGCCAGCAGTGAATTACAGGGGGTGTATGGCTACACCTTC. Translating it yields CASSELQGVYGYTF.